Below, one TCR beta chain is given with its context. Its matching antigen is unknown. This record comes from a study of blood T cells in healthy people across ages. Then a second PCR, running roughly 6 to 11 cycles, was carried out with a sample-barcoded 5' primer and a J-beta primer mix. MiXCR, applied by TCRdb to the 5' RACE reads, yields one record per CDR3 protein. Seen here are 950,000 to 1,200,000 distinct CDR3 sequences, 30% to 40% observed once, and the top ten hold roughly 13%. With 3 bases clipped from V and 3 bases from J, the junction kept 7 bases outside the gene matches. The CDR3 covers 15 residues. From germline, CDR1 is SGHTA and CDR2 FQGNSA. Study-wide points: The diversity estimates, figures obtained from one million T cells, were considered underestimates. Among long-lived donors, naive CD4+ cells were more numerous and diversity higher than in aged donors.

Specimen: blood. The receptor comes from a man between 18 and 35 years old in good health. The V gene is TRBV7-2, the J gene TRBJ2-7, with TRBD2 matching over 8 bases. The CDR3 loop is CASSLRLAGDYEQYF. The CDR3 DNA reads TGTGCCAGCAGCTTGCGCCTAGCGGGCGACTACGAGCAGTACTTC.